This T cell receptor (beta chain) was documented in a study of T cell responses to AZD1222 COVID-19 vaccine. The data were produced by immunoSEQ multiplex PCR, yet TCRdb's version contains in-frame clones alone and is incomplete. The table has tens of thousands of clones, approximately 90% seen once; the top ten hold 4.8%. The CDR3 loop spans 13 amino acids. The germline CDR1 and CDR2 sequences are GTSNPN and SVGIG (reference sequence). V was clipped by 2 bases and J by 6 bases, with 11 bases between them. V and J are TRBV30 and TRBJ1-5; D gene uncertain. Here the sequenced sample was peripheral blood, taken 28 days after the second dose of the MenACWY control vaccine. The receptor comes from an adult who received the MenACWY meningococcal vaccine as a control. CDR3: CAWSHSPGQPQHF. CDR3 DNA sequence: TGTGCCTGGAGTCATTCCCCGGGTCAGCCCCAGCATTTT.